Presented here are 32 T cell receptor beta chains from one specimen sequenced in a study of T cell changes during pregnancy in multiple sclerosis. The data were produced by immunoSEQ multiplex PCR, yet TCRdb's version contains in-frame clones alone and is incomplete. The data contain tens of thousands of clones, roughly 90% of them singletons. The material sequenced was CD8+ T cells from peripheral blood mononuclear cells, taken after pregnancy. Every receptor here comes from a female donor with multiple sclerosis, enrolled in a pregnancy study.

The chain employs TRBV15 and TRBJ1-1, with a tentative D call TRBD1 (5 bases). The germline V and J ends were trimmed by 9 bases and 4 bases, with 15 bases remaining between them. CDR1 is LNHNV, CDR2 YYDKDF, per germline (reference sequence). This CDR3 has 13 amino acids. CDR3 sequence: CATGVSLGTEAFF. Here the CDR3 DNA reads TGTGCCACAGGGGTCTCTCTCGGCACTGAAGCTTTCTTT.

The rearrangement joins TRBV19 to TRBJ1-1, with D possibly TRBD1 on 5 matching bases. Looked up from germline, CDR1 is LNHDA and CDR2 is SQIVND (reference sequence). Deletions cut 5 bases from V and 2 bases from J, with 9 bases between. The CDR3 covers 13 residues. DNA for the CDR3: TGTGCCAGTAGTTCAGGGCGAAACACTGAAGCTTTCTTT. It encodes CASSSGRNTEAFF.

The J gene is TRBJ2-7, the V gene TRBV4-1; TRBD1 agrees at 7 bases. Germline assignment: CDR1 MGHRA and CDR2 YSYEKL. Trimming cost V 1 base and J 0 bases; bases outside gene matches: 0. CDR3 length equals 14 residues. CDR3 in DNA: TGCGCCAGCAGCCAAGGACAGGGCTCCTACGAGCAGTACTTC. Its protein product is CASSQGQGSYEQYF.

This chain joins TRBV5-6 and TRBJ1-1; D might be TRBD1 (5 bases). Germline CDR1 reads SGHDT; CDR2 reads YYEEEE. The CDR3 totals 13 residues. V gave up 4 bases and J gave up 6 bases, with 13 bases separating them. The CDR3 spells CASSATRDSEAFF. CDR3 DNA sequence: TGTGCCAGCAGCGCCACGCGGGACTCTGAAGCTTTCTTT. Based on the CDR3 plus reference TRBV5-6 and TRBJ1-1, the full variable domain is DAGVTQSPTHLIKTRGQQVTLRCSPKSGHDTVSWYQQALGQGPQFIFQYYEEEERQRGNFPDRFSGHQFPNYSSELNVNALLLGDSALYLCASSATRDSEAFFGQGTRLTVV.

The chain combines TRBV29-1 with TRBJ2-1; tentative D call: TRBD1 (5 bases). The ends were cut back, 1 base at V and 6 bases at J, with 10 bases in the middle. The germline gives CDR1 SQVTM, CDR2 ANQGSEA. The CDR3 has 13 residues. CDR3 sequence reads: CSVEATQGNEQFF. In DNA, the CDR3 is TGCAGCGTTGAAGCAACCCAGGGCAATGAGCAGTTCTTC.

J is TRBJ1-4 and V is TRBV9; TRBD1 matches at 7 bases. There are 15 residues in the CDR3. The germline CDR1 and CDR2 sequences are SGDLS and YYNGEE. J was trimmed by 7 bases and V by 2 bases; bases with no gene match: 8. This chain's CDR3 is CASSVSGGQSEKLFF. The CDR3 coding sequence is TGTGCCAGCAGCGTGTCAGGGGGACAGAGTGAAAAACTGTTTTTT.

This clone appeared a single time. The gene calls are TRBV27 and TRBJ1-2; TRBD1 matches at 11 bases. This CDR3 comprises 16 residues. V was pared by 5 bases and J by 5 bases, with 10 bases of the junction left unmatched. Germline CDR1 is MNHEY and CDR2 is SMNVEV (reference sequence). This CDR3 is CASSAAGTGGSYGYTF. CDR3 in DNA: TGTGCCAGCAGTGCCGCGGGGACAGGGGGTTCTTATGGCTACACCTTC.

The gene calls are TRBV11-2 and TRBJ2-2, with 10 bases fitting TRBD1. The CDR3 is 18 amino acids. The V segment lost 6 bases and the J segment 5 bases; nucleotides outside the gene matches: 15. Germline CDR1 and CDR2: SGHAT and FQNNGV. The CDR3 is CASRSVLLRDRGTGELFF. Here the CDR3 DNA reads TGTGCCAGCAGATCCGTCCTCCTCCGGGACAGGGGAACCGGGGAGCTGTTTTTT.

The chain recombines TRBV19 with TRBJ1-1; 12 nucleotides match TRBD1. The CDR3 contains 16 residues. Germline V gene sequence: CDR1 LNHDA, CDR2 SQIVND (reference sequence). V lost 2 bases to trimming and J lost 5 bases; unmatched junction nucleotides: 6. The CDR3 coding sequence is TGTGCCAGTAGTATAAAGGGGACAGGGGGCCGGACTGAAGCTTTCTTT. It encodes CASSIKGTGGRTEAFF.

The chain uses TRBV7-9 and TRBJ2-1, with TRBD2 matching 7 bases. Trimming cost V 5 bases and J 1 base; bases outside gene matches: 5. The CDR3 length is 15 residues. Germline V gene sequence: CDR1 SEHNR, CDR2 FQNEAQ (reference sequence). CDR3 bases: TGTGCCAGCAGCCCTAGCGGTAGGTCCTACAATGAGCAGTTCTTC. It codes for CASSPSGRSYNEQFF.

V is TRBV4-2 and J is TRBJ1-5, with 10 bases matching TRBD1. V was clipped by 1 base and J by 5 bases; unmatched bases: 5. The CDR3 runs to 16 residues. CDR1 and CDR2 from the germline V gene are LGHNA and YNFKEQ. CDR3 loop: CASSQGEGTGDQPQHF. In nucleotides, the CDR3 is TGTGCCAGCAGCCAAGGGGAGGGGACAGGGGATCAGCCCCAGCATTTT.

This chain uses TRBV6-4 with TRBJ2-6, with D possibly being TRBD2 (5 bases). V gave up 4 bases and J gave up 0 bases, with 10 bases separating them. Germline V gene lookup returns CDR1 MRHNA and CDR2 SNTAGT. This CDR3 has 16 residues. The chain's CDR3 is CASSARDGSGANVLTF. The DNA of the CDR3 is TGTGCCAGCAGTGCCCGGGATGGCTCTGGGGCCAACGTCCTGACTTTC.

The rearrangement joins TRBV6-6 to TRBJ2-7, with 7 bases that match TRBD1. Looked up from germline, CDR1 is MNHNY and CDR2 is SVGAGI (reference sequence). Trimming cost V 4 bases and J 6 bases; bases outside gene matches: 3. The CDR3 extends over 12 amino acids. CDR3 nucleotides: TGTGCCAGCAGTTCCGACAGGGCCGAGCAGTACTTC. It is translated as CASSSDRAEQYF.

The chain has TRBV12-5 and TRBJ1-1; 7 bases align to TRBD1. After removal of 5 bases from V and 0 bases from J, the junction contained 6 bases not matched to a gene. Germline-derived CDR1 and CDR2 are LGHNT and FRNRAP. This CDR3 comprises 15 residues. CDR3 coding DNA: TGTGCTAGTGGTCTCAACAGGGGAGTGAACACTGAAGCTTTCTTT. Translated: CASGLNRGVNTEAFF.

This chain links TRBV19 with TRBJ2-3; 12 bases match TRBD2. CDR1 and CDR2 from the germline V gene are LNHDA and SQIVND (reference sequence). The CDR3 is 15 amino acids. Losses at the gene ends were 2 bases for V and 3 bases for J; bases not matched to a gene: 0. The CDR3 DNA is TGTGCCAGTAGTATACTAGCGGGGGGGACAGATACGCAGTATTTT. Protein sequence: CASSILAGGTDTQYF.

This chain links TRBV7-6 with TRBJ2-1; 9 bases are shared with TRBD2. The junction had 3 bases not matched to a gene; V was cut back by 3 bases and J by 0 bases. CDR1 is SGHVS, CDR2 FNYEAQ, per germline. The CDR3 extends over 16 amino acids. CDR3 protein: CASSLRGGRSYNEQFF. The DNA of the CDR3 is TGTGCCAGCAGCTTGCGGGGGGGCCGCTCCTACAATGAGCAGTTCTTC. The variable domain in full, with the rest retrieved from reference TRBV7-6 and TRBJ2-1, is GAGVSQSPRYKVTKRGQDVALRCDPISGHVSLYWYRQALGQGPEFLTYFNYEAQQDKSGLPNDRFSAERPEGSISTLTIQRTEQRDSAMYRCASSLRGGRSYNEQFFGPGTRLTVL.

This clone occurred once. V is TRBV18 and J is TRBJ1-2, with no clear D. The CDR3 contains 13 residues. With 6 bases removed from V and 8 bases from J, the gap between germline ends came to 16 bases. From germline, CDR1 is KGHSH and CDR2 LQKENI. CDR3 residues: CASSQGEGGGYTF. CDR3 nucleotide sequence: TGTGCCAGCTCCCAAGGAGAGGGAGGAGGCTACACCTTC. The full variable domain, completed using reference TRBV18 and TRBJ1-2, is NAGVMQNPRHLVRRRGQEARLRCSPMKGHSHVYWYRQLPEEGLKFMVYLQKENIIDESGMPKERFSAEFPKEGPSILRIQQVVRGDSAAYFCASSQGEGGGYTFGSGTRLTVV.

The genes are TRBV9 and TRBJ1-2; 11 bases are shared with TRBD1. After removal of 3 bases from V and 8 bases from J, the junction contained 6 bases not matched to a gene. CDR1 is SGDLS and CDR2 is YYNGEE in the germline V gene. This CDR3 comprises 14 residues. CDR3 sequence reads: CASSAGQGAIGYTF. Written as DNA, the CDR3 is TGTGCCAGCAGCGCCGGACAGGGGGCCATCGGCTACACCTTC.

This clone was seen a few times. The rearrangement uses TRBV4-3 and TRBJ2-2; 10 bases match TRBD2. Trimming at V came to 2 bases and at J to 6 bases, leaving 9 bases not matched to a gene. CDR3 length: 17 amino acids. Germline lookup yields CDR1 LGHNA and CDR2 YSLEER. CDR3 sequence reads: CASSQKEPAGGSGELFF. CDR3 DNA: TGCGCCAGCAGCCAAAAGGAGCCAGCGGGGGGGTCCGGGGAGCTGTTTTTT.

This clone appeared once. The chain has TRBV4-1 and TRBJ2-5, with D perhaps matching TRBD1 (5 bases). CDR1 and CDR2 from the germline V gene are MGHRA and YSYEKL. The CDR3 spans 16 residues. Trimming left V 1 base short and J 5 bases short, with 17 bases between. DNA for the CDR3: TGCGCCAGCAGCCAAGTAGACAGATCCAAAGGGGAGACCCAGTACTTC. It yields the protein CASSQVDRSKGETQYF.

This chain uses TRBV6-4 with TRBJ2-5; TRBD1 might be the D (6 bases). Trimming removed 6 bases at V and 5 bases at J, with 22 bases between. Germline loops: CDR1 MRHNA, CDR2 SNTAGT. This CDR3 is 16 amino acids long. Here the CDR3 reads CASRAQQGSVRETQYF. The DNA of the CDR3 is TGTGCCAGCAGAGCCCAACAGGGAAGTGTTAGGGAGACCCAGTACTTC.

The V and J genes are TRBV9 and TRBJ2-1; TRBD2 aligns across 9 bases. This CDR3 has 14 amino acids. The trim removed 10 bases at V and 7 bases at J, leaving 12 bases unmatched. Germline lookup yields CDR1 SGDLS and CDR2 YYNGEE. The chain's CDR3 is CASQPRGGGNEQFF. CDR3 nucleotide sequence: TGTGCCTCCCAACCCCGCGGGGGGGGGAATGAGCAGTTCTTC.

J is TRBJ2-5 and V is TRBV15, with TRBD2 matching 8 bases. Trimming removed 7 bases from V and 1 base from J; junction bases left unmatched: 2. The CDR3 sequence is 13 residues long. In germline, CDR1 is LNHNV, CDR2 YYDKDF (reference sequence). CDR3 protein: CATTSGGQETQYF. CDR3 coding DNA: TGTGCCACCACCAGCGGGGGCCAAGAGACCCAGTACTTC.

The CDR3: CASSFGELDNEQFF. CDR3 nucleotides: TGTGCCAGTAGTTTCGGGGAACTAGACAATGAGCAGTTCTTC. The gene calls are TRBV19 and TRBJ2-1; weak D call: TRBD2 (5 bases). CDR1 and CDR2 (germline): LNHDA, SQIVND (reference sequence). The CDR3 covers 14 residues. V lost 5 bases and J lost 5, with 13 bases in between.

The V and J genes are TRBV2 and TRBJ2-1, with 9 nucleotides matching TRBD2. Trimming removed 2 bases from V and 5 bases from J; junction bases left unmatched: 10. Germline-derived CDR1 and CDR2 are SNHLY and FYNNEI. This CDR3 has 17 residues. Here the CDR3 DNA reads TGTGCCAGCAGTGAAATTCCGCGGCGGGGGGGCCACAATGAGCAGTTCTTC. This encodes CASSEIPRRGGHNEQFF.

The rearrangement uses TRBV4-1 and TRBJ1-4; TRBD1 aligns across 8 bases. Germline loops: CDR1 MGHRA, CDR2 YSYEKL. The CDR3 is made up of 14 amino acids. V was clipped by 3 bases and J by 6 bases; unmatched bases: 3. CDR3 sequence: CASSQTTGDEKLFF. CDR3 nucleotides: TGCGCCAGCAGCCAGACGACAGGGGATGAAAAACTGTTTTTT.

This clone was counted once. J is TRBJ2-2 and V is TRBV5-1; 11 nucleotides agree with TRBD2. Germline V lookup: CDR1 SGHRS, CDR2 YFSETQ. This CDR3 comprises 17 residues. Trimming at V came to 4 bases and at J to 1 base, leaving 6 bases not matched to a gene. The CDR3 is CASSQTLAGGNTGELFF. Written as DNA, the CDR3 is TGCGCCAGCAGCCAGACCCTAGCGGGGGGGAACACCGGGGAGCTGTTTTTT.

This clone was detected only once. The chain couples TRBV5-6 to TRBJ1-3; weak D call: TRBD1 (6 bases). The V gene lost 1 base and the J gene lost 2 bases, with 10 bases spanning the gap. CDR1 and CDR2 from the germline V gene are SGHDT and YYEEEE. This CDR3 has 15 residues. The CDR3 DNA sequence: TGTGCCAGCAGCTTGTACCCAGGGGCTGGAAACACCATATATTTT. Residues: CASSLYPGAGNTIYF.

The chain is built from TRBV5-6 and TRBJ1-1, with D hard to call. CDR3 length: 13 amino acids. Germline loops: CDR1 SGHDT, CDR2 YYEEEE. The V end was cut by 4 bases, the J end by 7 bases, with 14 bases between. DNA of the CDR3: TGTGCCAGCAGCCCACTCGGGAGGGATGAAGCTTTCTTT. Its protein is CASSPLGRDEAFF.

As DNA, the CDR3 is TGTGCCAGCAGCTTGGGGGACTCTGAAGCTTTCTTT. This gives the protein CASSLGDSEAFF. The chain carries TRBV5-5 and TRBJ1-1, with D possibly TRBD1 on 5 matching bases. This CDR3 comprises 12 residues. The V end lost 0 bases, the J end lost 6 bases, and 6 bases lay between the germline ends. Germline CDR1 is SGHKS and CDR2 is YYEKEE (reference sequence). Looking up the rest from reference TRBV5-5 and TRBJ1-1 gives the full variable domain: DAGVTQSPTHLIKTRGQQVTLRCSPISGHKSVSWYQQVLGQGPQFIFQYYEKEERGRGNFPDRFSARQFPNYSSELNVNALLLGDSALYLCASSLGDSEAFFGQGTRLTVV.

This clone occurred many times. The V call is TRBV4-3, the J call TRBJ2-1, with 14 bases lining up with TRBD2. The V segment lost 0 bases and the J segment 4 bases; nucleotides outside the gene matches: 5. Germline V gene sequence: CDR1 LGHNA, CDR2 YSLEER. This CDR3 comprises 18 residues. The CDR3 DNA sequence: TGCGCCAGCAGCCAAGAGGGACTAGCGGGGGATTCGTACAATGAGCAGTTCTTC. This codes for CASSQEGLAGDSYNEQFF.

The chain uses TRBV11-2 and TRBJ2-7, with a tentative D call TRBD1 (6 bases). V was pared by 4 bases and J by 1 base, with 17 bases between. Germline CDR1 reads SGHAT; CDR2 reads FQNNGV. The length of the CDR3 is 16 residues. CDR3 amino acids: CASSSIQGLLSYEQYF. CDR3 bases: TGTGCCAGCAGCTCAATACAGGGATTGCTATCCTACGAGCAGTACTTC.